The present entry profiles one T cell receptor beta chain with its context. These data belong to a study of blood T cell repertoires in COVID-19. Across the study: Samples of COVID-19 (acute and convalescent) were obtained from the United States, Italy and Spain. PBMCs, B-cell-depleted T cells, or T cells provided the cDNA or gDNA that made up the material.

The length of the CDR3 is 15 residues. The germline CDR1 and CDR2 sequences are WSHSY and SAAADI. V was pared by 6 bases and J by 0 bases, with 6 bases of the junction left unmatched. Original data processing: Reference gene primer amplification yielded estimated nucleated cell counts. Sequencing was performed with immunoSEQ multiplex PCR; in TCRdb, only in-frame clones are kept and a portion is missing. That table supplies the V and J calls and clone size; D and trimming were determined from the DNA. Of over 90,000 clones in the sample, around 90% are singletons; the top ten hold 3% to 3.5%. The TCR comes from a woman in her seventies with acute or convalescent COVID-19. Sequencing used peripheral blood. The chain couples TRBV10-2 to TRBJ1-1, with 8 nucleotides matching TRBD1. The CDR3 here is CASRARQGMNTEAFF. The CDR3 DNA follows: TGCGCCAGCAGGGCTCGACAGGGGATGAACACTGAAGCTTTCTTT.